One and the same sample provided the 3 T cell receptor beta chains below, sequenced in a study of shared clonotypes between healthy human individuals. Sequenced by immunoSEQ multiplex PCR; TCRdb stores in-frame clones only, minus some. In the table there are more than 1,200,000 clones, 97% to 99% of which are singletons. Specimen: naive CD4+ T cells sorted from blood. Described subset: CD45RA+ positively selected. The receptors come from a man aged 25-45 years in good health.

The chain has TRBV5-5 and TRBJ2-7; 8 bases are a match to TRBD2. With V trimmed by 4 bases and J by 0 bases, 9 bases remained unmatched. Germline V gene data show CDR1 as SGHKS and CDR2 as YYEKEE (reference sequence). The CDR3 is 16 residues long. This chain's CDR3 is CASSPVGGRPSYEQYF. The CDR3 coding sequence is TGTGCCAGCAGCCCGGTGGGCGGGAGGCCCTCCTACGAGCAGTACTTC.

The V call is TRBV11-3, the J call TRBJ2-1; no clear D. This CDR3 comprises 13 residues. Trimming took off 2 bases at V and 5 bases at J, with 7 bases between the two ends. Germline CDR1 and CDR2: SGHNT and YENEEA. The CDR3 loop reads CASSLLLNNEQFF. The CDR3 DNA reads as TGTGCCAGCAGCTTACTACTTAACAATGAGCAGTTCTTC. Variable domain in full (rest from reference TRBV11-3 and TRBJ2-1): EAGVVQSPRYKIIEKKQPVAFWCNPISGHNTLYWYLQNLGQGPELLIRYENEEAVDDSQLPKDRFSAERLKGVDSTLKIQPAELGDSAVYLCASSLLLNNEQFFGPGTRLTVL.

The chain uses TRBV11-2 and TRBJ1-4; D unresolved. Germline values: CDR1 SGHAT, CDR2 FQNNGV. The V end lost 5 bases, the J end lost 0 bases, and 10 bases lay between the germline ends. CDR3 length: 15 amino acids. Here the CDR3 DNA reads TGTGCCAGCAGCCCCGGTGGAGCAACTAATGAAAAACTGTTTTTT. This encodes CASSPGGATNEKLFF.